This T cell receptor (beta chain) was identified in a study of PD-1 blockade in classical Hodgkin lymphoma. Study overall: The study gave patients nivolumab 3 mg/kg intravenously every 2 weeks. Study results and caveats: Significant TCR diversity gains by C4D1 occurred in CD4+ but not CD8+ cells. Newly diagnosed patients had baseline TCR diversity that was reportedly lower than that of healthy donors. Patients who responded completely had about the same baseline diversity as newly diagnosed patients.

Time point indicated: cycle 4 day 1 (C4D1), after about 6 weeks of nivolumab. All trial patients relapsed after autologous stem cell transplantation. Regarding this clone: Antigen specificity is unknown.

The table came from immunoSEQ multiplex PCR; TCRdb's copy has only in-frame clones and leaves some out. The table has roughly 100,000 clones, about nine tenths seen once; the top ten hold over 15%. The input for sequencing was peripheral blood mononuclear cells (PBMCs), taken before the fourth cycle of nivolumab. This TCR was sampled from a human donor with classical Hodgkin lymphoma.

The CDR3 spells CAWSVGISEKLFF. DNA for the CDR3: TGTGCCTGGAGTGTAGGGATATCTGAAAAACTGTTTTTT. The V call is TRBV30, the J call TRBJ1-4, with D uncertain. Germline V CDR1 and CDR2: GTSNPN, SVGIG (reference sequence). The CDR3 length is 13 residues. V was shortened by 0 bases and J by 7 bases, with 9 bases between the two germline ends.